The clone carrying this T cell receptor (beta chain) was counted at least ten times. The antigen is undetermined. Duration under 3 months, a NOSPECS grade of at least 4, and a Clinical Activity Score of at least 3 characterized the ophthalmopathy patients. PBMCs were collected from a roughly 10 ml volume of fresh peripheral blood. The data stem from a study of T cells in Graves' hyperthyroidism and ophthalmopathy. What was amplified from RNA transcripts were TCR beta CDR3 regions. HTBI primers were the set used in a first-round RT-PCR of the TCR CDR3. TCRdb independently ran MiXCR on the multiplex PCR reads; one entry per CDR3 protein. The repertoire holds over 350,000 distinct CDR3 sequences, with less than 20% as singletons. Overall study results and limits: In simple terms, a model built on 13 V-J features told ophthalmopathy apart from stable hyperthyroidism.

V was trimmed by 1 base and J by 1 base, leaving 7 bases between them. This CDR3 region has 14 residues. Germline-derived CDR1 and CDR2 are SEHNR and FQNEAQ (reference sequence). The rearrangement uses TRBV7-9 and TRBJ1-1; D is undetermined. The sequenced sample was blood. This sequence was found in a man aged 18 to 29 with Graves' ophthalmopathy. CDR3 sequence reads: CASSLEPANTEAFF. DNA for the CDR3: TGTGCCAGCAGCTTAGAGCCAGCGAACACTGAAGCTTTCTTT.